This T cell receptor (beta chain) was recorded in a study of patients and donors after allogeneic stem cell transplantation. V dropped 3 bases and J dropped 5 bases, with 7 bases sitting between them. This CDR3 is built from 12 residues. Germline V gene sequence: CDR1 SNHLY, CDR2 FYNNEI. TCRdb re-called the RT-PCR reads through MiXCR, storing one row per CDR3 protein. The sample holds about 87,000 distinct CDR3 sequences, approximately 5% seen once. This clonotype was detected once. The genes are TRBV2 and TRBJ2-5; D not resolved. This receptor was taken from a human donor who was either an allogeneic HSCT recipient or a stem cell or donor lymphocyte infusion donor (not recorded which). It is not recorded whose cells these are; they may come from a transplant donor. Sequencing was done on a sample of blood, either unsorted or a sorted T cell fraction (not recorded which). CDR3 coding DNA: TGTGCCAGCAGTGATGACCGGGAGACCCAGTACTTC. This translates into CASSDDRETQYF.